These 24 T cell receptor beta chains share one sample of origin, sequenced in a study of blood T cell repertoires in COVID-19. Only in-frame clones appear in the TCRdb table, and some are missing; sequencing was by immunoSEQ multiplex PCR. The data hold 250,000 to 300,000 clones, with 88% observed a single time. The sequenced material came from PBMCs or T cells enriched from blood (not recorded which). Source of these receptors: a woman in her 30s who had recovered from COVID-19.

This rearrangement joins TRBV25-1 to TRBJ2-1; the match to TRBD2 covers 7 bases. There are 15 residues in the CDR3. The V and J ends lost 3 bases and 7 bases, in that order; junction bases with no gene match: 9. Germline V gene data show CDR1 as MGHDK and CDR2 as SYGVNS. DNA for the CDR3: TGTGCCAGCAGTGAGGTCCTAGCGGCGATGAATGAGCAGTTCTTC. It codes for CASSEVLAAMNEQFF.

The V gene is TRBV4-1, the J gene TRBJ1-1; TRBD1 matches at 10 bases. The CDR3 covers 13 residues. CDR1 MGHRA and CDR2 YSYEKL come from the germline V gene. J was trimmed by 11 bases and V by 3 bases; bases with no gene match: 6. The CDR3, as DNA: TGCGCCAGCAGCCATGGACAGGGGGTAGATGCTTTCTTT. Encoded protein: CASSHGQGVDAFF.

The chain has TRBV11-2 and TRBJ2-1, with 8 bases identical to TRBD2. Trimming cost V 3 bases and J 5 bases; bases outside gene matches: 9. CDR3 length equals 16 residues. Germline lookup yields CDR1 SGHAT and CDR2 FQNNGV. CDR3 in DNA: TGTGCCAGCAGCTTTGGCCCAGCGGGAGTCGACAATGAGCAGTTCTTC. Translated: CASSFGPAGVDNEQFF. The variable domain in full, with the rest retrieved from reference TRBV11-2 and TRBJ2-1, is EAGVAQSPRYKIIEKRQSVAFWCNPISGHATLYWYQQILGQGPKLLIQFQNNGVVDDSQLPKDRFSAERLKGVDSTLKIQPAKLEDSAVYLCASSFGPAGVDNEQFFGPGTRLTVL.

V usage is TRBV11-2 and J usage is TRBJ1-3; D gene ambiguous. The CDR3 loop spans 17 amino acids. Germline V gene lookup returns CDR1 SGHAT and CDR2 FQNNGV. The V and J ends lost 4 bases and 0 bases respectively, with 16 bases between them. CDR3 protein: CASSSQSVRFSGNTIYF. In DNA form, the CDR3 reads TGTGCCAGCAGCTCCCAGAGCGTAAGGTTCTCTGGAAACACCATATATTTT.

V is TRBV7-2 and J is TRBJ1-2; 9 nucleotides align to TRBD1. Trimming took 3 bases from V and 2 from J; bases not matched to a gene: 4. The CDR3 sequence is 15 residues long. Germline lookup yields CDR1 SGHTA and CDR2 FQGNSA. The chain's CDR3 is CASSLGTGINYGYTF. CDR3 DNA: TGTGCCAGCAGCTTGGGGACAGGGATCAACTATGGCTACACCTTC.

The chain has TRBV18 and TRBJ2-1; 7 nucleotides agree with TRBD1. The germline V gene has CDR1 KGHSH and CDR2 LQKENI. The CDR3 contains 16 residues. Trimming cost V 2 bases and J 0 bases; bases outside gene matches: 4. CDR3 sequence: CASSPDRVISYNEQFF. CDR3 nucleotides: TGTGCCAGCTCACCAGACAGGGTGATCTCCTACAATGAGCAGTTCTTC.

The chain employs TRBV6-2 or TRBV6-3 and TRBJ1-6, with 8 bases fitting TRBD1. The germline CDR1 and CDR2 sequences are MNHEY and SVGEGT. The CDR3 contains 16 residues. The junction had 12 bases not matched to a gene; V was cut back by 2 bases and J by 12 bases. The CDR3 sequence: CASSYKHLRQGRPLHF. The CDR3 bases are TGTGCCAGCAGTTACAAACATTTGAGACAGGGGCGACCCCTCCACTTT.

This clone was recorded only once. The sample carries other DNA sequences with the same CDR3. V usage is TRBV12-3 or TRBV12-4 and J usage is TRBJ1-2, with 8 bases aligning to TRBD1. V lost 5 bases, J lost 5 bases, and 4 bases stayed unmatched. The CDR3 runs 13 residues. Here the CDR3 reads CASSLGQGYGYTF. The CDR3 DNA is TGTGCCAGCAGTCTCGGACAGGGATATGGCTACACCTTC.

The V gene is TRBV27, the J gene TRBJ1-6; TRBD1 matches 7 bases. Germline CDR1 MNHEY, CDR2 SMNVEV (reference sequence). This CDR3 has 17 amino acids. V dropped 2 bases and J dropped 5; count of bases not matched to a gene: 9. The CDR3: CASSLRRGTANNSPLHF. In DNA form, the CDR3 reads TGTGCCAGCAGTTTAAGGAGAGGGACAGCGAATAATTCACCCCTCCACTTT.

The gene calls are TRBV9 and TRBJ1-2, with D possibly matching TRBD1 (5 bases). The CDR3 has 13 amino acids. The V gene's germline CDR1 is SGDLS and CDR2 YYNGEE. V lost 0 bases to trimming and J lost 8 bases, with 11 bases between them. The CDR3 DNA follows: TGTGCCAGCAGCGTAGGGGAGGGGCCCGGCTACACCTTC. This gives the protein CASSVGEGPGYTF.

The chain is built from TRBV7-2 and TRBJ2-2, with 7 bases matching TRBD1. The CDR3 is made up of 15 amino acids. From germline, CDR1 is SGHTA and CDR2 FQGNSA. Losses at the gene ends were 10 bases for V and 4 bases for J; bases not matched to a gene: 12. The CDR3 is CAIKRDSLGTGELFF. The CDR3 DNA sequence: TGTGCCATTAAAAGGGACAGTTTGGGCACCGGGGAGCTGTTTTTT.

This chain connects TRBV27 to TRBJ1-4, with TRBD1 identical over 7 bases. With 5 bases clipped from V and 5 bases from J, the junction kept 8 bases outside the gene matches. The CDR3 is made up of 15 amino acids. CDR1 is MNHEY, CDR2 SMNVEV, per germline (reference sequence). The CDR3 DNA reads TGTGCCAGCAGTGCATTACAGGGGCTAAATGAAAAACTGTTTTTT. The encoded protein is CASSALQGLNEKLFF.

The table lists this clone with a few counts. The chain uses TRBV9 and TRBJ2-3; D unresolved. Germline V gene sequence: CDR1 SGDLS, CDR2 YYNGEE. This CDR3 contains 13 residues. Trimming stripped 1 base from V and 10 bases from J, with 13 bases between. This chain's CDR3 is CASSVRSSRPQYF. Written as DNA, the CDR3 is TGTGCCAGCAGCGTAAGGTCTAGTCGGCCGCAGTATTTT.

This chain uses TRBV7-6 with TRBJ1-2; 9 bases map to TRBD1. CDR3 length equals 18 residues. V dropped 5 bases and J dropped 0; count of bases not matched to a gene: 13. Germline lookup yields CDR1 SGHVS and CDR2 FNYEAQ. As DNA, the CDR3 is TGTGCCAGCAGCCGGGGGGTACTACAGGGGGCAGCTAACTATGGCTACACCTTC. It yields the protein CASSRGVLQGAANYGYTF.

The chain uses TRBV5-4 and TRBJ1-3, with D possibly matching TRBD1 (5 bases). V was clipped by 4 bases and J by 3 bases, with 8 bases between them. This CDR3 is built from 13 residues. In germline, CDR1 is SGHNT, CDR2 YYREEE (reference sequence). CDR3 amino acids: CASSRGFGNTIYF. The CDR3 DNA sequence: TGTGCCAGCAGCAGGGGATTTGGAAACACCATATATTTT.

This clone was observed once. The chain uses TRBV27 and TRBJ1-6; D gene unclear. V was clipped by 5 bases and J by 14 bases, with 22 bases between them. The CDR3 consists of 15 residues. CDR1 and CDR2 from the germline V gene are MNHEY and SMNVEV (reference sequence). The CDR3 loop is CASSTREAPEKALHF. CDR3 bases: TGTGCCAGCAGTACAAGGGAGGCTCCAGAAAAGGCCCTCCACTTT.

This clone has just a few counts. This chain connects TRBV21-1 to TRBJ2-7; the tabulated D call, TRBD1, remains unverified against the DNA. TRBV21-1 is flagged as a pseudogene. The CDR3 sequence is 14 residues long. CDR3 nucleotide sequence: TGTGCCAGCAGCACTCGACAGGGGGGTTACGAGCAGTACTTC. Residues: CASSTRQGGYEQYF.

This clone was seen more than once but under ten times. The chain recombines TRBV5-1 with TRBJ1-2, with D tentatively TRBD1 (5 bases). The CDR3 has 13 residues. CDR1 and CDR2 from the germline V gene are SGHRS and YFSETQ. The germline V and J ends were trimmed by 5 bases and 0 bases, with 8 bases remaining between them. The CDR3 loop is CASRGQANYGYTF. DNA for the CDR3: TGCGCCAGCAGGGGGCAGGCTAACTATGGCTACACCTTC. The full variable domain, in which reference TRBV5-1 and TRBJ1-2 provide the parts outside the CDR3, is KAGVTQTPRYLIKTRGQQVTLSCSPISGHRSVSWYQQTPGQGLQFLFEYFSETQRNKGNFPGRFSGRQFSNSRSEMNVSTLELGDSALYLCASRGQANYGYTFGSGTRLTVV.

This clone was found once. CDR3 coding DNA: TGTGCCAGCAGCTTGGAGCGGTGGACGGACGAAGCTTTCTTT. Its translation: CASSLERWTDEAFF. The chain couples TRBV5-4 to TRBJ1-1; D is uncertain. Per germline, CDR1 SGHNT and CDR2 YYREEE (reference sequence). Trimming pared 0 bases from V and 8 bases from J, leaving 14 bases between. This CDR3 region has 14 residues.

This clone was observed a single time. This chain links TRBV10-1 with TRBJ2-2; D might be TRBD2 (5 bases). Trimming took 2 bases from V and 4 from J, leaving 8 bases between them. Germline CDR1 and CDR2: WNHNN and SYGVQD (reference sequence). The CDR3 is 14 residues long. This CDR3 reads CASSEGSATGELFF. In DNA, the CDR3 is TGCGCCAGCAGTGAGGGGAGTGCCACCGGGGAGCTGTTTTTT.

J is TRBJ2-1 and V is TRBV13; TRBD1 agrees at 8 bases. The germline gives CDR1 PRHDT, CDR2 FYEKMQ (reference sequence). V lost 4 bases and J lost 2; bases outside the gene matches: 7. CDR3 length: 16 amino acids. The CDR3 protein is CASSSRARGPYNEQFF. CDR3 DNA: TGTGCCAGCAGCTCGCGGGCCAGGGGGCCCTACAATGAGCAGTTCTTC.

V is TRBV5-4 and J is TRBJ2-2, with a tentative D call TRBD2 (5 bases). V shed 0 bases and J shed 2 bases, with 8 bases lying between them. The CDR3 length is 15 residues. Germline V CDR1 and CDR2: SGHNT, YYREEE (reference sequence). The CDR3 protein is CASSLGAANTGELFF. The CDR3 DNA sequence: TGTGCCAGCAGCTTGGGAGCGGCCAACACCGGGGAGCTGTTTTTT.

Only one count was recorded for this clone. V gene TRBV7-2 combines with J gene TRBJ2-7, with D possibly being TRBD2 (6 bases). The CDR3 spans 14 residues. Germline CDR1 and CDR2: SGHTA and FQGNSA. V lost 1 base and J lost 3, with 10 bases in between. The CDR3 nucleotides read TGTGCCAGCAGCTTAGGCGGGACTTACTACGAGCAGTACTTC. It yields the protein CASSLGGTYYEQYF.

This rearrangement joins TRBV3-1 (or the pseudogene TRBV3-2) to TRBJ1-4, with TRBD1 identical over 8 bases. The ends lost 6 bases at V and 10 bases at J; junction bases unmatched: 7. Germline assignment: CDR1 LGHDT and CDR2 YNNKEL (reference sequence). The CDR3 contains 13 residues. The CDR3 loop is CASRQGVERKLFF. The CDR3 DNA reads TGTGCCAGCAGACAGGGGGTCGAACGAAAACTGTTTTTT.